The 30 T cell receptor beta chains in this list originate from one sample, sequenced in a study of blood T cell repertoires in COVID-19. Profiled with immunoSEQ multiplex PCR; TCRdb holds only in-frame clones, not every one. The sample carries 100,000 to 150,000 clones, 70% to 90% recorded once. Sequencing was done on a sample of peripheral blood. The receptors stem from a woman in her fifties or sixties with acute or convalescent COVID-19.

The gene calls are TRBV28 and TRBJ1-2; the D is unclear. Per germline, CDR1 MDHEN and CDR2 SYDVKM. The CDR3 covers 14 residues. V was clipped by 6 bases and J by 6 bases, with 17 bases between them. The CDR3 spells CASSKTTRTHGYTF. The CDR3 DNA sequence: TGTGCCAGCAGCAAGACGACAAGAACTCATGGCTACACCTTC.

The rearrangement joins TRBV19 to TRBJ2-5; a weak D match, TRBD2 (6 bases). The V gene lost 5 bases and the J gene lost 5 bases, with 15 bases spanning the gap. Germline V gene data show CDR1 as LNHDA and CDR2 as SQIVND (reference sequence). The CDR3 contains 14 residues. The CDR3 DNA reads TGTGCCAGTAGTCTTTCGGGAGTCAGGGAGACCCAGTACTTC. It translates to CASSLSGVRETQYF.

The CDR3 sequence: CASRSGTANYGYTF. CDR3 DNA: TGTGCCAGCAGATCCGGGACAGCTAACTATGGCTACACCTTC. The V and J genes are TRBV5-4 and TRBJ1-2; TRBD1 aligns across 7 bases. The length of the CDR3 is 14 residues. The V gene end was trimmed by 5 bases and the J gene end by 0 bases; junction bases not matched to a gene: 4. The germline gives CDR1 SGHNT, CDR2 YYREEE (reference sequence).

J is TRBJ1-1 and V is TRBV7-3, with a possible D match to TRBD1 (6 bases). The CDR3 has 13 residues. The germline V gene encodes CDR1 SGHTA and CDR2 FQGTGA. The V gene lost 5 bases and the J gene lost 3 bases, with 10 bases spanning the gap. The CDR3 nucleotides are TGTGCCAGCAGCCGACGGACAGACACTGAAGCTTTCTTT. Translation: CASSRRTDTEAFF. The full variable domain, its missing parts supplied by reference TRBV7-3 and TRBJ1-1, is GAGVSQTPSNKVTEKGKYVELRCDPISGHTALYWYRQSLGQGPEFLIYFQGTGAADDSGLPNDRFFAVRPEGSVSTLKIQRTERGDSAVYLCASSRRTDTEAFFGQGTRLTVV.

V and J are TRBV7-8 and TRBJ2-1, with 8 bases matching TRBD2. Unmatched junction bases numbered 10, after V lost 5 bases and J lost 1 base. The CDR3 loop spans 17 amino acids. The germline V gene encodes CDR1 SGHVS and CDR2 FQNEAQ. The CDR3 nucleotides read TGTGCCAGCAGCCGTAAAGACGGGAGGGTATCCTACAATGAGCAGTTCTTC. The encoded protein is CASSRKDGRVSYNEQFF.

The V call is TRBV7-6, the J call TRBJ2-2; 9 bases agree with TRBD1. The J segment lost 6 bases and the V segment lost 5 bases, leaving 10 bases of the junction unmatched. CDR3 size: 16 residues. Germline assignment: CDR1 SGHVS and CDR2 FNYEAQ. The CDR3 coding sequence is TGTGCCAGCAGCCAGTCCGGGACAGGGTTTTCCGGGGAGCTGTTTTTT. Translation: CASSQSGTGFSGELFF.

The V gene is TRBV7-3, the J gene TRBJ2-1, with D perhaps matching TRBD2 (6 bases). V was cut by 6 bases and J by 5 bases, with 17 bases left in between. The CDR3 is 15 amino acids. The germline CDR1 and CDR2 sequences are SGHTA and FQGTGA. The CDR3 DNA follows: TGTGCCAGCAGGGACGCGGGACCACTCCACAATGAGCAGTTCTTC. As protein: CASRDAGPLHNEQFF.

This chain uses TRBV19 with TRBJ1-6, with 9 bases identical to TRBD1. Germline V gives CDR1 LNHDA, CDR2 SQIVND (reference sequence). The CDR3 covers 15 residues. The V and J ends lost 6 bases and 8 bases, in that order; junction bases with no gene match: 8. In nucleotides, the CDR3 is TGTGCCAGTAGACCCCCGGGACAGGGACATTCACCCCTCCACTTT. It translates to CASRPPGQGHSPLHF.

The V and J genes are TRBV19 and TRBJ1-4, with D perhaps TRBD1 (5 bases). The CDR3 totals 14 residues. Germline-derived CDR1 and CDR2 are LNHDA and SQIVND (reference sequence). The germline V and J ends were trimmed by 6 bases and 1 base, with 9 bases remaining between them. This chain's CDR3 is CASRTGRTNEKLFF. The CDR3 DNA follows: TGTGCCAGTAGAACAGGACGAACTAATGAAAAACTGTTTTTT.

The chain is built from TRBV14 and TRBJ2-1; possible D gene TRBD2, 5 bases. Germline assignment: CDR1 SGHDN and CDR2 FVKESK. With 5 bases removed from V and 2 bases from J, the gap between germline ends came to 13 bases. The CDR3 is made up of 15 amino acids. CDR3 residues: CASSGFGVTYNEQFF. The CDR3 nucleotides are TGTGCCAGCAGCGGGTTCGGGGTTACCTACAATGAGCAGTTCTTC.

This clone was found once. The CDR3 sequence: CASSLMGLAPYEQYF. In nucleotides, the CDR3 is TGTGCCAGCAGTTTAATGGGACTAGCACCCTACGAGCAGTACTTC. The chain joins TRBV27 to TRBJ2-7; 9 bases map to TRBD2. Germline trimming cut 2 bases from V and 2 bases from J; bases unmatched to any gene: 4. The CDR3 sequence is 15 residues long. The V gene's germline CDR1 is MNHEY and CDR2 SMNVEV (reference sequence).

This chain joins TRBV25-1 and TRBJ2-1; possibly TRBD1 for D (6 bases). Per the germline V gene, CDR1 is MGHDK and CDR2 is SYGVNS. This CDR3 is built from 15 residues. The V and J ends lost 4 bases and 3 bases respectively, with 13 bases between them. DNA for the CDR3: TGTGCCAGCAGTGTCCTTAGGGGGATCTACAATGAGCAGTTCTTC. This translates into CASSVLRGIYNEQFF.

V and J are TRBV9 and TRBJ2-5; D is possibly TRBD2 (7 bases). Trimming left V 2 bases short and J 5 bases short, with 13 bases between. The germline gives CDR1 SGDLS, CDR2 YYNGEE. The CDR3 spans 14 residues. The CDR3 loop reads CASSVGGRRETQYF. In DNA, the CDR3 is TGTGCCAGCAGCGTGGGGGGGCGCCGGGAGACCCAGTACTTC.

The V and J genes are TRBV5-1 and TRBJ2-5, with D perhaps matching TRBD2 (6 bases). The CDR3 is made up of 14 amino acids. Germline CDR1 and CDR2: SGHRS and YFSETQ. The ends were cut back, 2 bases at V and 4 bases at J, with 12 bases in the middle. CDR3 sequence reads: CASSLMGGGETQYF. CDR3 nucleotides: TGCGCCAGCAGCTTAATGGGAGGTGGAGAGACCCAGTACTTC.

The chain has TRBV10-3 and TRBJ1-2, with 8 bases that match TRBD1. With 7 bases clipped from V and 4 bases from J, the junction kept 5 bases outside the gene matches. Germline CDR1 ENHRY, CDR2 SYGVKD. This CDR3 has 13 amino acids. The CDR3 DNA reads TGTGCCATCACTGGGACAGGTAGCTATGGCTACACCTTC. Amino acid sequence: CAITGTGSYGYTF.

The V gene is TRBV6-2 or TRBV6-3, the J gene TRBJ2-5, with a weak D call TRBD1 (5 bases). Germline lookup yields CDR1 MNHEY and CDR2 SVGEGT. The CDR3 is 14 amino acids. The V and J ends lost 0 bases and 6 bases respectively, with 11 bases between them. The CDR3 DNA follows: TGTGCCAGCAGTTACTCGAAAAGGGGAAAGACCCAGTACTTC. As protein: CASSYSKRGKTQYF.

The CDR3 loop reads CASSLIGTPQETQYF. The CDR3 coding sequence is TGCGCCAGCAGCTTGATCGGGACACCGCAAGAGACCCAGTACTTC. J is TRBJ2-5 and V is TRBV5-1; D is possibly TRBD1 (6 bases). V gave up 1 base and J gave up 2 bases, with 12 bases separating them. The CDR3 spans 15 residues. CDR1 is SGHRS, CDR2 YFSETQ, per germline.

The rearrangement links TRBV18 to TRBJ2-1, with 8 bases lining up with TRBD2. The germline V gene encodes CDR1 KGHSH and CDR2 LQKENI. J lost 7 bases, V lost 5 bases, and 13 bases had no gene match. This CDR3 spans 16 amino acids. CDR3 in amino acids: CASSTGLLAGGNEQFF. For the CDR3, the DNA is TGTGCCAGCTCAACGGGACTCTTGGCGGGAGGAAATGAGCAGTTCTTC. Combining the CDR3 with reference TRBV18 and TRBJ2-1 gives the whole variable domain NAGVMQNPRHLVRRRGQEARLRCSPMKGHSHVYWYRQLPEEGLKFMVYLQKENIIDESGMPKERFSAEFPKEGPSILRIQQVVRGDSAAYFCASSTGLLAGGNEQFFGPGTRLTVL.

J is TRBJ1-4 and V is TRBV6-5, with D uncertain. The germline V and J ends were trimmed by 6 bases and 7 bases, with 9 bases remaining between them. Germline lookup yields CDR1 MNHEY and CDR2 SVGAGI. This CDR3 has 12 amino acids. Written as DNA, the CDR3 is TGTGCCAGCAGGGAGAGGATTGAAAAACTGTTTTTT. Residues: CASRERIEKLFF.

The chain uses TRBV10-1 and TRBJ2-7; 9 bases align to TRBD2. The CDR3 consists of 14 residues. Trimming cost V 4 bases and J 2 bases; bases outside gene matches: 3. Germline CDR1 WNHNN, CDR2 SYGVQD (reference sequence). In DNA form, the CDR3 reads TGCGCCAGCAGTGTAGCGGGAGTACCCTACGAGCAGTACTTC. It specifies CASSVAGVPYEQYF.

This clone was counted a single time. CDR3 amino acids: CASSQVPGRPFF. The CDR3 DNA reads as TGTGCCAGCAGCCAAGTTCCAGGGCGGCCTTTCTTT. This chain connects TRBV14 to TRBJ1-1; possibly TRBD1 for D (5 bases). V was clipped by 1 base and J by 12 bases, with 12 bases between them. The germline V gene has CDR1 SGHDN and CDR2 FVKESK. CDR3 length: 12 amino acids. The entire variable domain, with the rest obtained from reference TRBV14 and TRBJ1-1, is as follows: EAGVTQFPSHSVIEKGQTVTLRCDPISGHDNLYWYRRVMGKEIKFLLHFVKESKQDESGMPNNRFLAERTGGTYSTLKVQPAELEDSGVYFCASSQVPGRPFFGQGTRLTVV.

V usage is TRBV29-1 and J usage is TRBJ1-1; D ambiguous. Germline loops: CDR1 SQVTM, CDR2 ANQGSEA. The CDR3 length is 10 residues. V lost 4 bases and J 4 bases, leaving 4 bases between the germline ends. The CDR3 reads CSVVLTEAFF. CDR3 DNA sequence: TGCAGCGTTGTTCTCACTGAAGCTTTCTTT.

The rearrangement uses TRBV4-1 and TRBJ1-2; TRBD1 might be the D (6 bases). There are 15 residues in the CDR3. Germline assignment: CDR1 MGHRA and CDR2 YSYEKL. The germline V and J ends were trimmed by 0 bases and 4 bases, with 12 bases remaining between them. The CDR3 region is CASSQDQQGIYGYTF. DNA of the CDR3: TGCGCCAGCAGCCAAGATCAGCAGGGGATCTATGGCTACACCTTC.

The chain has TRBV5-4 and TRBJ2-3; maybe TRBD2 (5 bases). The ends were cut back, 4 bases at V and 0 bases at J, with 9 bases in the middle. Germline V gives CDR1 SGHNT, CDR2 YYREEE (reference sequence). The CDR3 consists of 14 residues. CDR3 region: CASSPEASTDTQYF. The CDR3 nucleotides are TGTGCCAGCAGCCCGGAGGCGAGCACAGATACGCAGTATTTT.

Concerning this clone: Since a much larger clone is just one base distant, this may be a read error. This CDR3 is also generated by other DNA sequences in the sample. The V gene is TRBV19, the J gene TRBJ1-5; 7 nucleotides agree with TRBD1. With 4 bases clipped from V and 5 bases from J, the junction kept 2 bases outside the gene matches. Germline values: CDR1 LNHDA, CDR2 SQIVND (reference sequence). CDR3 size: 13 residues. CDR3 sequence: CASSRDRDQPQHF. CDR3 coding DNA: TGTGCCAGTAGTAGGGACAGAGATCAGCCCCAGCATTTT.

CDR3: CASSQGLRLYNEQFF. CDR3 nucleotides: TGTGCCAGCAGCCAAGGGCTGAGGCTTTACAATGAGCAGTTCTTC. The chain joins TRBV3-1 (or the pseudogene TRBV3-2) to TRBJ2-1; D ambiguous. Germline V gene sequence: CDR1 LGHDT, CDR2 YNNKEL (reference sequence). Between the trimmed V and J ends, which lost 1 base and 4 bases, there was a span of 11 bases. The CDR3 covers 15 residues.

This clone was detected a few times. CDR3 nucleotides: TGTGCCAGCTCACAAGACGGAGGGTATCAGCCCCAGCATTTT. Residues: CASSQDGGYQPQHF. The gene calls are TRBV18 and TRBJ1-5; D is unclear. Germline V lookup: CDR1 KGHSH, CDR2 LQKENI. CDR3 length: 14 amino acids. V was pared by 4 bases and J by 5 bases, with 12 bases between.

This chain joins TRBV19 and TRBJ2-5, with D possibly matching TRBD1 (6 bases). The CDR3 extends over 14 amino acids. V was pared by 6 bases and J by 4 bases, with 15 bases between. Looked up from germline, CDR1 is LNHDA and CDR2 is SQIVND (reference sequence). The CDR3 bases are TGTGCCAGTAGCCCCAATGGGGGCCCAGAGACCCAGTACTTC. It codes for CASSPNGGPETQYF.

V usage is TRBV5-1 and J usage is TRBJ2-3; possibly TRBD2 for D (6 bases). The CDR3 is 15 amino acids. In germline, CDR1 is SGHRS, CDR2 YFSETQ. Trimming pared 1 base from V and 2 bases from J, leaving 11 bases between. The CDR3 sequence: CASSLLAGLTDTQYF. The DNA for the CDR3 is TGCGCCAGCAGCTTGTTGGCGGGACTCACAGATACGCAGTATTTT.

The rearrangement joins TRBV19 to TRBJ1-4; 12 bases are a match to TRBD1. With V trimmed by 5 bases and J by 10 bases, 8 bases remained unmatched. The CDR3 length is 15 residues. Germline values: CDR1 LNHDA, CDR2 SQIVND (reference sequence). The CDR3 loop reads CASSLRDRGRGKLFF. CDR3 in DNA: TGTGCCAGTAGTCTGCGGGACAGGGGGCGTGGAAAACTGTTTTTT.